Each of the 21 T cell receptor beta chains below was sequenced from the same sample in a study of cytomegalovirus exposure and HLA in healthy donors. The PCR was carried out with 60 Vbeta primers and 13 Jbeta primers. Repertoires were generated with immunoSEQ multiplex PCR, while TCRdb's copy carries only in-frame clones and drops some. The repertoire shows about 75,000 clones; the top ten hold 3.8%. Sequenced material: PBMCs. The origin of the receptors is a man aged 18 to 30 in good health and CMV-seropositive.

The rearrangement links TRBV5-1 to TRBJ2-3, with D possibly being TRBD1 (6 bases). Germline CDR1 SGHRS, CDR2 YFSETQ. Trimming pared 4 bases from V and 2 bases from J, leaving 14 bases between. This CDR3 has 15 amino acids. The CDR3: CASSGPTGHTDTQYF. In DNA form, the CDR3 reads TGCGCCAGCAGCGGCCCGACAGGTCACACAGATACGCAGTATTTT.

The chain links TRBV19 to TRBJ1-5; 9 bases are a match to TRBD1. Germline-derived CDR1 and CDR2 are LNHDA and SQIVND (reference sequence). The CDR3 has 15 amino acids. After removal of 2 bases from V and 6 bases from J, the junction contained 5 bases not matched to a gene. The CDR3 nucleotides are TGTGCCAGTAGTATACGGACAGGGGACGCTCAGCCCCAGCATTTT. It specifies CASSIRTGDAQPQHF.

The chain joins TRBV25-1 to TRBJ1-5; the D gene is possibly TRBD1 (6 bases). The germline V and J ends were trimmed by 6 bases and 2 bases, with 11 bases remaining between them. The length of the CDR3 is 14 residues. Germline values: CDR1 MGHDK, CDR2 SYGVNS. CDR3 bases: TGTGCCAGCAGCGCGGCAGGGGGCAATCAGCCCCAGCATTTT. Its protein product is CASSAAGGNQPQHF. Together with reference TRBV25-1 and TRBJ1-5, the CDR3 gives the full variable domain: EADIYQTPRYLVIGTGKKITLECSQTMGHDKMYWYQQDPGMELHLIHYSYGVNSTEKGDLSSESTVSRIRTEHFPLTLESARPSHTSQYLCASSAAGGNQPQHFGDGTRLSIL.

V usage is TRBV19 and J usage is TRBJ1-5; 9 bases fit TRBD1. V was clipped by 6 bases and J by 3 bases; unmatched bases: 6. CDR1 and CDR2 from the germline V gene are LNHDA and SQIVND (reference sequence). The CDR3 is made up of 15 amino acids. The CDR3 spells CASRTDRGFNQPQHF. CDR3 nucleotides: TGTGCCAGTAGAACGGACAGGGGATTCAATCAGCCCCAGCATTTT.

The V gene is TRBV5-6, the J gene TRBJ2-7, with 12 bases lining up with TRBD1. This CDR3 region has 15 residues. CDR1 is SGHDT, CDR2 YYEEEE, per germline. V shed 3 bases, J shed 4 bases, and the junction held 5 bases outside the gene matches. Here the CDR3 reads CASSCPGQGAYEQYF. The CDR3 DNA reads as TGTGCCAGCAGCTGCCCGGGACAGGGGGCTTACGAGCAGTACTTC.

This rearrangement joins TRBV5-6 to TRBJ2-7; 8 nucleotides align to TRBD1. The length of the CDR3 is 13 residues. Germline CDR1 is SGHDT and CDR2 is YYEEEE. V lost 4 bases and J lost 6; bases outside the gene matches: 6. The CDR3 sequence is CASSLGQGLEQYF. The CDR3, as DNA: TGTGCCAGCAGCCTTGGACAGGGTCTCGAGCAGTACTTC.

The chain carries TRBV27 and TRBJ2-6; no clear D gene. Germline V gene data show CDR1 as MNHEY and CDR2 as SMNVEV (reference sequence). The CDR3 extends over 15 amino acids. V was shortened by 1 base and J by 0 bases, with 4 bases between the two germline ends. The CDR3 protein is CASSLYSSGANVLTF. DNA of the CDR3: TGTGCCAGCAGTTTATATAGCTCTGGGGCCAACGTCCTGACTTTC.

The CDR3 loop reads CASSQEGTVLYSYEQYF. CDR3 in DNA: TGCGCCAGCAGCCAAGAGGGGACAGTTCTCTACTCCTACGAGCAGTACTTC. The chain employs TRBV4-1 and TRBJ2-7, with 7 bases lining up with TRBD1. This CDR3 comprises 17 residues. Per germline, CDR1 MGHRA and CDR2 YSYEKL. J lost 0 bases, V lost 0 bases, and 8 bases had no gene match.

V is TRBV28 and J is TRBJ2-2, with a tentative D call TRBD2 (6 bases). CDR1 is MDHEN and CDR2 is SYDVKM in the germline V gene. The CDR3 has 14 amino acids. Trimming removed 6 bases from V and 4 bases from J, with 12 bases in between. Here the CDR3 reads CASRKTGGTGELFF. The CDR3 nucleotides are TGTGCCAGCAGAAAGACCGGGGGCACCGGGGAGCTGTTTTTT.

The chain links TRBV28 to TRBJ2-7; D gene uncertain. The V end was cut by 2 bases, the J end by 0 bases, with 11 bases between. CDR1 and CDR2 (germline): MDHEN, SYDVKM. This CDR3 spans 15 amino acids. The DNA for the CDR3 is TGTGCCAGCAGTTTAAAAGCTTTTTACTCCTACGAGCAGTACTTC. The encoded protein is CASSLKAFYSYEQYF.

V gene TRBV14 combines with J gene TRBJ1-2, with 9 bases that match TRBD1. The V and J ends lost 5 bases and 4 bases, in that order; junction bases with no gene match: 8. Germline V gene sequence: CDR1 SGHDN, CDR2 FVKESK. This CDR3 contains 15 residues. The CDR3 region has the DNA TGTGCCAGCAGCTATCAAGGACAGGGGAGCTATGGCTACACCTTC. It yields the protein CASSYQGQGSYGYTF. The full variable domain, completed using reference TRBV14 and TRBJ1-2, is EAGVTQFPSHSVIEKGQTVTLRCDPISGHDNLYWYRRVMGKEIKFLLHFVKESKQDESGMPNNRFLAERTGGTYSTLKVQPAELEDSGVYFCASSYQGQGSYGYTFGSGTRLTVV.

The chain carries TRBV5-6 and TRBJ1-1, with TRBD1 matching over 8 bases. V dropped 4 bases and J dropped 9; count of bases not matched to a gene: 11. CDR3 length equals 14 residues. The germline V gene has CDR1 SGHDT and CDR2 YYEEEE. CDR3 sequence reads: CASSHGQGVAQAFF. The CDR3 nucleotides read TGTGCCAGCAGCCATGGACAGGGAGTTGCCCAAGCTTTCTTT.

CDR3 bases: TGTGCCAGCAGCCCGCAACTAGCGGGGGGGCTGGAGCAGTACTTC. Amino acid sequence: CASSPQLAGGLEQYF. This rearrangement joins TRBV7-9 to TRBJ2-7; 13 bases are shared with TRBD2. From germline, CDR1 is SEHNR and CDR2 FQNEAQ (reference sequence). The CDR3 consists of 15 residues. V shed 5 bases, J shed 7 bases, and the junction held 8 bases outside the gene matches. Combining the CDR3 with reference TRBV7-9 and TRBJ2-7 gives the whole variable domain DTGVSQNPRHKITKRGQNVTFRCDPISEHNRLYWYRQTLGQGPEFLTYFQNEAQLEKSRLLSDRFSAERPKGSFSTLEIQRTEQGDSAMYLCASSPQLAGGLEQYFGPGTRLTVT.

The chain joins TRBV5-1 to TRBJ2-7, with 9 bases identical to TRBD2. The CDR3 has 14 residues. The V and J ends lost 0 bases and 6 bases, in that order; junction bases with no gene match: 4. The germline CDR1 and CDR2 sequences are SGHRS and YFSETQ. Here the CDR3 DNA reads TGCGCCAGCAGCTTGGTTAGCGGGAGAACCGAGCAGTACTTC. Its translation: CASSLVSGRTEQYF.

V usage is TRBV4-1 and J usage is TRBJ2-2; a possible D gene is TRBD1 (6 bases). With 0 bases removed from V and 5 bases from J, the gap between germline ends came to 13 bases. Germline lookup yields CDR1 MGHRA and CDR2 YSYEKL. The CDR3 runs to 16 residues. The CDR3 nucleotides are TGCGCCAGCAGCCAAGATACTCAGGGGTGGACCGGGGAGCTGTTTTTT. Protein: CASSQDTQGWTGELFF.

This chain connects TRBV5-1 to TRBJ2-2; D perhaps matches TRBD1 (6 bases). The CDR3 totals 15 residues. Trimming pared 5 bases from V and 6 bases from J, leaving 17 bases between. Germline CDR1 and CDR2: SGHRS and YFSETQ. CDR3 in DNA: TGCGCCAGCAGTGCCTATACAGGGTCCCCCGGGGAGCTGTTTTTT. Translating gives CASSAYTGSPGELFF. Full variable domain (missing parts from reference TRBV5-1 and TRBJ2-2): KAGVTQTPRYLIKTRGQQVTLSCSPISGHRSVSWYQQTPGQGLQFLFEYFSETQRNKGNFPGRFSGRQFSNSRSEMNVSTLELGDSALYLCASSAYTGSPGELFFGEGSRLTVL.

CDR3 coding DNA: TGCGCCAGCAGCCCCGACAGAGTTAATGAGCAGTTCTTC. Its protein is CASSPDRVNEQFF. The chain links TRBV10-2 to TRBJ2-1, with D perhaps TRBD1 (5 bases). Germline assignment: CDR1 WSHSY and CDR2 SAAADI. This CDR3 region has 13 residues. Between the trimmed V and J ends, which lost 6 bases and 7 bases, there was a span of 13 bases.

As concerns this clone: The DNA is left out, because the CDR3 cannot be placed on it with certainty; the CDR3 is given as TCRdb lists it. This CDR3 reads CASTSGQGNTEAFF. The V call is TRBV5-1, the J call TRBJ1-1; the table's D gene call, TRBD1, was not cross checked with the DNA. Germline V gene lookup returns CDR1 SGHRS and CDR2 YFSETQ. 14 amino acids form the CDR3, both terminal residues included.

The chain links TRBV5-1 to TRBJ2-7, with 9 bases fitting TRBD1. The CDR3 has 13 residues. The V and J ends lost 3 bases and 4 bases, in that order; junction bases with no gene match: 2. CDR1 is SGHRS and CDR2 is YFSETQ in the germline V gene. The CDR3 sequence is CASSSDRGYEQYF. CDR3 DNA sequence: TGCGCCAGCAGCTCGGACAGGGGTTACGAGCAGTACTTC.

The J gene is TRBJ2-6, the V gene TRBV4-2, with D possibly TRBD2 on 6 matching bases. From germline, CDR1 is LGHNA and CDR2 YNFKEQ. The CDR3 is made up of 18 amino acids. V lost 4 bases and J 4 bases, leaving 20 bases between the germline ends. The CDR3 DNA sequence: TGTGCCAGCAGCCGCGGAGGCCGAGGTGCGGGGGGGGCCAACGTCCTGACTTTC. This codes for CASSRGGRGAGGANVLTF.

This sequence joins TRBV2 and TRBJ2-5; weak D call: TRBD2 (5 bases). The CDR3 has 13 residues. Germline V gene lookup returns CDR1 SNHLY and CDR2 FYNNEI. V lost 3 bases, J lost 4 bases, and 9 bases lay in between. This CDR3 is CASSEEDPETQYF. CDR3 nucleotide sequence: TGTGCCAGCAGTGAGGAGGACCCAGAGACCCAGTACTTC.